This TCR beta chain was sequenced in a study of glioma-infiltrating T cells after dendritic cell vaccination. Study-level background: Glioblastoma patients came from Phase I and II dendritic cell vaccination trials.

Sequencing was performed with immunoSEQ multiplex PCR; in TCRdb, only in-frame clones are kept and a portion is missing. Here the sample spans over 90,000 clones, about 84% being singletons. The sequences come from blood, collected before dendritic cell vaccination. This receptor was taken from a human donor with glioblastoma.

CDR3 sequence reads: CASSLGGHPGEQYF. The DNA for the CDR3 is TGTGCCAGCAGCTTGGGTGGTCACCCGGGCGAGCAGTACTTC. The V and J genes are TRBV5-4 and TRBJ2-7; D is ambiguous. The V and J ends lost 0 bases and 6 bases respectively, with 13 bases between them. Germline loops: CDR1 SGHNT, CDR2 YYREEE (reference sequence). The CDR3 has 14 residues.